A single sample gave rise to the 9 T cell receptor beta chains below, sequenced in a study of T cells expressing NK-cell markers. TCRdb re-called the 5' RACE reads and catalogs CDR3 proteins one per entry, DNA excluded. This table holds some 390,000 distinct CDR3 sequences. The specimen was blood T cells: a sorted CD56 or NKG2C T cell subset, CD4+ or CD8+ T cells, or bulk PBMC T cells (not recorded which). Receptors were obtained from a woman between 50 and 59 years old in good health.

The CDR3 spells CASSFGGQGLNGYTF. The genes are TRBV12-3 or TRBV12-4 and TRBJ1-2; as DNA is missing, the TRBD1 call by TCRdb cannot be tested. There are 15 residues in the CDR3.

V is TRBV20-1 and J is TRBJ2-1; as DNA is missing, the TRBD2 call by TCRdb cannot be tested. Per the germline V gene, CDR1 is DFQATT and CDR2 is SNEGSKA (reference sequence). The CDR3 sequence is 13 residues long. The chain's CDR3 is CSARTSVYNEQFF.

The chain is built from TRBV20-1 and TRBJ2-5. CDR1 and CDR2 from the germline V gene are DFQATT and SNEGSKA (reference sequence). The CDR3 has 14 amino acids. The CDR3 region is CSASSPTREETQYF.

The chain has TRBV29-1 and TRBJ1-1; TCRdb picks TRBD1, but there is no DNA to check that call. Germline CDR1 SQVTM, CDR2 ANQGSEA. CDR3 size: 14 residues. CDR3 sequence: CSVGTGQARTEAFF.

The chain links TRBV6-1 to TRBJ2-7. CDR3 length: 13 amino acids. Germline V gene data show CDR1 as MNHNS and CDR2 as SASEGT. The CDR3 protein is CASSIRWGHEQYF.

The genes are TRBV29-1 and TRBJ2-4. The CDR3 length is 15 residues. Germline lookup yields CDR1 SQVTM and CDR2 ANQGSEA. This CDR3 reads CSVAEGFLAKNIQYF. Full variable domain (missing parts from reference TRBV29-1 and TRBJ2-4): SAVISQKPSRDICQRGTSLTIQCQVDSQVTMMFWYRQQPGQSLTLIATANQGSEATYESGFVIDKFPISRPNLTFSTLTVSNMSPEDSSIYLCSVAEGFLAKNIQYFGAGTRLSVL.

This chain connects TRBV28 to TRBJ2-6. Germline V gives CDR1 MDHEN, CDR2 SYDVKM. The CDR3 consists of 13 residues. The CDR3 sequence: CASSKGSANVLTF.

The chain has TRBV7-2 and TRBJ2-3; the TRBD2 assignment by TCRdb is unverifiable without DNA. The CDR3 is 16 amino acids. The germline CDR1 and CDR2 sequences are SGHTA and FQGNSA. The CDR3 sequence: CASSDYRDSSTDTQYF.

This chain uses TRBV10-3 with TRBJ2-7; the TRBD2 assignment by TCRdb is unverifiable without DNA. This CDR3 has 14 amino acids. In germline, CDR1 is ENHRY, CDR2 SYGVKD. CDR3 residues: CATGRKSEGYEQYF.